Listed below are T cell receptor beta chains from one sample, sequenced in a study of blood T cell repertoires in COVID-19. Clones were sequenced by immunoSEQ multiplex PCR, and TCRdb holds only the in-frame ones, with some missing. The sample includes approximately 270,000 clones, approximately 83% of them seen just once. The specimen sequenced was peripheral blood. These receptors all come from an older man with acute or convalescent COVID-19. The CDR3 runs from the conserved cysteine through the conserved F or W. Fields, in order: J gene, D gene, clone size, V gene, CDR3 protein, CDR3 DNA. D genes are given only for firm matches. Size tells how often a clone was seen (once, few, many) or the class of an expanded clone, and some rows leave it out.

j_call: TRBJ1-1; d_call: NA; clone_size: few; v_call: TRBV6-2/TRBV6-3; cdr3_aa: CASSSTYRVWTEAFF; cdr3_nt: TGTGCCAGCAGTTCTACATACAGGGTGTGGACTGAAGCTTTCTTT
j_call: TRBJ2-3; d_call: TRBD2; clone_size: NA; v_call: TRBV11-2; cdr3_aa: CASSLGLAGASTDTQYF; cdr3_nt: TGTGCCAGCAGCCTCGGACTAGCGGGAGCTTCCACAGATACGCAGTATTTT
j_call: TRBJ2-7; d_call: TRBD1; clone_size: NA; v_call: TRBV5-1; cdr3_aa: CASTLSGGYSYEQYF; cdr3_nt: TGCGCCAGCACCCTTTCAGGGGGTTACTCCTACGAGCAGTACTTC
j_call: TRBJ1-2; d_call: NA; clone_size: NA; v_call: TRBV9; cdr3_aa: CASSVAGIYGYTF; cdr3_nt: TGTGCCAGCAGCGTAGCGGGGATTTATGGCTACACCTTC
j_call: TRBJ2-5; d_call: TRBD1; clone_size: once; v_call: TRBV19; cdr3_aa: CASRPRGQAGRGTQYF; cdr3_nt: TGTGCCAGTAGACCTAGGGGACAGGCTGGGCGGGGGACCCAGTACTTC
j_call: TRBJ1-2; d_call: NA; clone_size: NA; v_call: TRBV24-1; cdr3_aa: CATSDALGGGVYGYTF; cdr3_nt: TGTGCCACCAGTGATGCCTTGGGCGGGGGCGTCTATGGCTACACCTTC
j_call: TRBJ2-1; d_call: TRBD2; clone_size: once; v_call: TRBV5-4; cdr3_aa: CASSDGLAAYNEQFF; cdr3_nt: TGTGCCAGCAGCGATGGACTAGCGGCCTACAATGAGCAGTTCTTC
j_call: TRBJ2-7; d_call: TRBD2; clone_size: NA; v_call: TRBV27; cdr3_aa: CASSPSGIRYEQYF; cdr3_nt: TGTGCCAGCAGCCCCAGCGGGATTCGCTACGAGCAGTACTTC
j_call: TRBJ1-5; d_call: NA; clone_size: NA; v_call: TRBV4-2; cdr3_aa: CASSPGGRSGNQPQHF; cdr3_nt: TGTGCCAGCAGCCCTGGCGGGAGAAGTGGCAATCAGCCCCAGCATTTT
j_call: TRBJ1-5; d_call: NA; clone_size: NA; v_call: TRBV2; cdr3_aa: CASSRRENQPQHF; cdr3_nt: TGTGCCAGCAGCCGACGGGAAAATCAGCCCCAGCATTTT
j_call: TRBJ2-6; d_call: TRBD1; clone_size: NA; v_call: TRBV3-1/TRBV3-2; cdr3_aa: CASSRDRVSGANVLTF; cdr3_nt: TGTGCCAGCAGCCGGGACAGAGTCTCTGGGGCCAACGTCCTGACTTTC
j_call: TRBJ2-2; d_call: TRBD1; clone_size: once; v_call: TRBV5-1; cdr3_aa: CASSEGQGGLGGELFF; cdr3_nt: TGCGCCAGCAGCGAAGGACAGGGAGGTCTTGGCGGGGAGCTGTTTTTT
j_call: TRBJ1-2; d_call: TRBD1; clone_size: NA; v_call: TRBV6-1; cdr3_aa: CASSDRGLSYGYTF; cdr3_nt: TGTGCCAGCAGTGACAGGGGGTTGAGCTATGGCTACACCTTC
j_call: TRBJ2-5; d_call: NA; clone_size: NA; v_call: TRBV4-2; cdr3_aa: CASSQDKAETQYF; cdr3_nt: TGTGCCAGCAGCCAAGATAAAGCAGAGACCCAGTACTTC
j_call: TRBJ2-7; d_call: TRBD1; clone_size: once; v_call: TRBV27; cdr3_aa: CASTPERTGGYEQYF; cdr3_nt: TGTGCCAGCACCCCGGAAAGGACAGGGGGCTACGAGCAGTACTTC
j_call: TRBJ1-6; d_call: NA; clone_size: NA; v_call: TRBV6-5; cdr3_aa: CASLDSRSYNSPLHF; cdr3_nt: TGTGCCAGCCTGGACAGTCGCTCCTATAATTCACCCCTCCACTTT
j_call: TRBJ2-1; d_call: TRBD2; clone_size: NA; v_call: TRBV4-1; cdr3_aa: CASSHHGAGGFYNEQFF; cdr3_nt: TGCGCCAGCAGCCATCACGGGGCGGGGGGCTTCTACAATGAGCAGTTCTTC
j_call: TRBJ1-5; d_call: NA; clone_size: NA; v_call: TRBV28; cdr3_aa: CASRELGGGQPQHF; cdr3_nt: TGTGCCAGCAGAGAACTGGGGGGTGGTCAGCCCCAGCATTTT
j_call: TRBJ1-4; d_call: TRBD1; clone_size: few; v_call: TRBV10-3; cdr3_aa: CAISEFTALTGHNEKLFF; cdr3_nt: TGTGCCATCAGTGAGTTTACAGCGTTGACAGGGCATAATGAAAAACTGTTTTTT
j_call: TRBJ1-5; d_call: TRBD1; clone_size: NA; v_call: TRBV27; cdr3_aa: CASRVSDRGGNQPQHF; cdr3_nt: TGTGCCAGCAGAGTTTCGGACAGGGGTGGCAATCAGCCCCAGCATTTT
j_call: TRBJ1-2; d_call: NA; clone_size: NA; v_call: TRBV3-1/TRBV3-2; cdr3_aa: CASSQGRGRGPPARYGYTF; cdr3_nt: TGTGCCAGCAGCCAAGGAAGAGGCAGGGGCCCACCGGCTCGGTATGGCTACACCTTC
j_call: TRBJ2-1; d_call: TRBD2; clone_size: once; v_call: TRBV5-1; cdr3_aa: CASSSLAGGTYNEQFF; cdr3_nt: TGCGCCAGCAGCTCCTTAGCGGGAGGGACCTACAATGAGCAGTTCTTC
j_call: TRBJ2-7; d_call: TRBD1; clone_size: NA; v_call: TRBV30; cdr3_aa: CAWFGTGVYEQYF; cdr3_nt: TGTGCCTGGTTCGGGACAGGGGTTTACGAGCAGTACTTC
j_call: TRBJ2-7; d_call: TRBD1; clone_size: NA; v_call: TRBV5-1; cdr3_aa: CASSPQGTGGYEQYF; cdr3_nt: TGCGCCAGCAGCCCCCAAGGGACAGGGGGCTACGAGCAGTACTTC
j_call: TRBJ1-1; d_call: TRBD1; clone_size: NA; v_call: TRBV19; cdr3_aa: CASSADRDTEAFF; cdr3_nt: TGTGCCAGTAGTGCGGACAGGGACACTGAAGCTTTCTTT
j_call: TRBJ2-3; d_call: TRBD2; clone_size: NA; v_call: TRBV5-1; cdr3_aa: CASSLDLAGSTDTQYF; cdr3_nt: TGCGCCAGCAGCTTGGATCTAGCGGGGAGCACAGATACGCAGTATTTT
j_call: TRBJ1-1; d_call: TRBD1; clone_size: NA; v_call: TRBV6-5; cdr3_aa: CASSYSDRAGTEAFF; cdr3_nt: TGTGCCAGCAGTTATTCGGACAGGGCGGGCACTGAAGCTTTCTTT
j_call: TRBJ1-1; d_call: TRBD1; clone_size: NA; v_call: TRBV10-3; cdr3_aa: CAINPGQGASEAFF; cdr3_nt: TGTGCCATCAACCCGGGACAGGGGGCATCTGAAGCTTTCTTT
j_call: TRBJ1-5; d_call: TRBD1; clone_size: NA; v_call: TRBV6-5; cdr3_aa: CASKQDRVSNQPQHF; cdr3_nt: TGTGCCAGCAAACAAGACAGGGTTAGCAATCAGCCCCAGCATTTT
j_call: TRBJ2-7; d_call: TRBD1; clone_size: NA; v_call: TRBV7-9; cdr3_aa: CASRAQGGTGAYEQYF; cdr3_nt: TGTGCCAGCAGGGCCCAGGGGGGGACAGGGGCCTACGAGCAGTACTTC
j_call: TRBJ2-7; d_call: NA; clone_size: NA; v_call: TRBV5-4; cdr3_aa: CASSWQGIDEQYF; cdr3_nt: TGTGCCAGCAGCTGGCAGGGGATAGACGAGCAGTACTTC
j_call: TRBJ2-7; d_call: TRBD2; clone_size: NA; v_call: TRBV27; cdr3_aa: CATWSSGGRTYEQYF; cdr3_nt: TGTGCCACCTGGAGTAGCGGGGGGCGCACCTACGAGCAGTACTTC
j_call: TRBJ2-6; d_call: NA; clone_size: NA; v_call: TRBV5-1; cdr3_aa: CASSSGHSGANVLTF; cdr3_nt: TGCGCCAGCAGCAGTGGACACTCAGGGGCCAACGTCCTGACTTTC
j_call: TRBJ1-6; d_call: TRBD1; clone_size: NA; v_call: TRBV6-1; cdr3_aa: CASSEEGQGLNSPLHF; cdr3_nt: TGTGCCAGCAGTGAAGAAGGACAGGGACTTAATTCACCCCTCCACTTT
j_call: TRBJ2-1; d_call: TRBD2; clone_size: NA; v_call: TRBV6-5; cdr3_aa: CASRVPSGTYNEQFF; cdr3_nt: TGTGCCAGCAGGGTCCCGAGCGGGACCTACAATGAGCAGTTCTTC
j_call: TRBJ2-1; d_call: TRBD1; clone_size: NA; v_call: TRBV10-3; cdr3_aa: CAISDRGVGSYNEQFF; cdr3_nt: TGTGCCATCAGCGACAGGGGGGTGGGATCCTACAATGAGCAGTTCTTC
j_call: TRBJ1-6; d_call: NA; clone_size: once; v_call: TRBV2; cdr3_aa: CASVAGNSYNSPLHF; cdr3_nt: TGTGCCAGCGTTGCGGGGAACTCCTATAATTCACCCCTCCACTTT
j_call: TRBJ2-3; d_call: NA; clone_size: NA; v_call: TRBV18; cdr3_aa: CASSLIRTTSTDTQYF; cdr3_nt: TGTGCCAGCTCACTCATACGGACTACCAGTACAGATACGCAGTATTTT
j_call: TRBJ1-2; d_call: NA; clone_size: NA; v_call: TRBV11-1; cdr3_aa: CASSLDPVYGYTF; cdr3_nt: TGTGCCAGCAGCTTAGATCCGGTCTATGGCTACACCTTC
j_call: TRBJ1-4; d_call: NA; clone_size: NA; v_call: TRBV24-1; cdr3_aa: CATSDPKGVREKLFF; cdr3_nt: TGTGCCACCAGTGATCCAAAGGGGGTGAGGGAAAAACTGTTTTTT
j_call: TRBJ2-7; d_call: TRBD2; clone_size: NA; v_call: TRBV18; cdr3_aa: CASSPAAGGEYEQYF; cdr3_nt: TGTGCCAGCTCACCAGCCGCGGGAGGGGAGTACGAGCAGTACTTC
j_call: TRBJ2-7; d_call: NA; clone_size: once; v_call: TRBV7-2; cdr3_aa: CASSSRVLYEQYF; cdr3_nt: TGTGCCAGCAGCTCAAGAGTTCTCTACGAGCAGTACTTC
j_call: TRBJ2-3; d_call: NA; clone_size: NA; v_call: TRBV6-5; cdr3_aa: CASSYSQTYTQYF; cdr3_nt: TGTGCCAGCAGTTACTCGCAAACATATACGCAGTATTTT
j_call: TRBJ1-2; d_call: NA; clone_size: once; v_call: TRBV6-5; cdr3_aa: CASMGRGYTF; cdr3_nt: TGTGCCAGCATGGGCAGGGGATACACCTTC
j_call: TRBJ2-7; d_call: NA; clone_size: NA; v_call: TRBV5-6; cdr3_aa: CASSLAEEGRPYEQYF; cdr3_nt: TGTGCCAGCAGCTTGGCGGAGGAGGGCCGGCCCTACGAGCAGTACTTC
j_call: TRBJ1-3; d_call: NA; clone_size: NA; v_call: TRBV21-1; cdr3_aa: CASSKASAGLSSGNTIYF; cdr3_nt: TGTGCCAGCAGCAAAGCAAGCGCGGGTCTCAGCTCTGGAAACACCATATATTTT
j_call: TRBJ1-4; d_call: NA; clone_size: NA; v_call: TRBV24-1; cdr3_aa: CATRGGQSNEKLFF; cdr3_nt: TGTGCCACCAGGGGGGGGCAGAGTAATGAAAAACTGTTTTTT
j_call: TRBJ2-4; d_call: TRBD1; clone_size: NA; v_call: TRBV30; cdr3_aa: CAWRETGGKNIQYF; cdr3_nt: TGTGCCTGGAGGGAAACAGGGGGCAAAAACATTCAGTACTTC